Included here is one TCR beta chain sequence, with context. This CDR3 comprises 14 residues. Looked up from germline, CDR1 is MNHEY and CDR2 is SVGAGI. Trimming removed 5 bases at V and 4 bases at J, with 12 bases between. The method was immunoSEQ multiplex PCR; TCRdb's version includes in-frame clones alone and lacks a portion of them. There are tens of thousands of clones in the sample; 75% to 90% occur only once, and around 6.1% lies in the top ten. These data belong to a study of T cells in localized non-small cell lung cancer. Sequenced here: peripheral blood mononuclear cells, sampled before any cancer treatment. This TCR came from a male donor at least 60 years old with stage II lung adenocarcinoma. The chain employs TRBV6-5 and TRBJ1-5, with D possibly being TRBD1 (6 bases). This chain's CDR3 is CASSLKGGNQPQHF. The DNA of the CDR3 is TGTGCCAGCAGTCTCAAAGGGGGAAATCAGCCCCAGCATTTT.